The 20 T cell receptor beta chains presented below share a single source sample, sequenced in a study of PD-1 blockade in classical Hodgkin lymphoma (dated by TCRdb to about 2020). The method behind the library was the immunoSEQ multiplex PCR assay. TCRdb limited this immuneACCESS table to in-frame rearrangements with V and J called. A share of clones is missing; checked studies link under half to unresolved V genes, and the rest is unexplained. The sample records some 53,000 clones, around 86% of which are singletons. The top ten constitute roughly 7.1% of the sample. The intended sense of this specimen's time point label: cycle 4 day 1 (C4D1), after 5 to 7 weeks of nivolumab. All trial patients had relapsed after autologous stem cell transplantation, with cohorts A, B and C differing in prior brentuximab vedotin exposure. The sequencing here drew on peripheral blood mononuclear cells (PBMCs), taken before the fourth cycle of nivolumab. These receptors were obtained from a human donor with classical Hodgkin lymphoma.

Remarks on this clone: Other DNA sequences within the sample encode an identical CDR3. This chain links TRBV28 with TRBJ2-7; D is unresolved. Trimming pared 3 bases from V and 4 bases from J, leaving 4 bases between. This CDR3 is 11 amino acids long. Germline V lookup: CDR1 MDHEN, CDR2 SYDVKM. CDR3 loop: CASSFRYEQYF. The CDR3, as DNA: TGTGCCAGCAGTTTTCGGTACGAGCAGTACTTC.

The CDR3 region has the DNA TGTGCCAGCAGTTCCCAGGAAGGGGGAAGGACAGATACGCAGTATTTT. Protein product: CASSSQEGGRTDTQYF. The chain is built from TRBV28 and TRBJ2-3, with D possibly being TRBD1 (6 bases). The germline CDR1 and CDR2 sequences are MDHEN and SYDVKM. The CDR3 runs 16 residues. Trimming stripped 4 bases from V and 3 bases from J, with 17 bases between. The variable domain in full, with the rest retrieved from reference TRBV28 and TRBJ2-3, is DVKVTQSSRYLVKRTGEKVFLECVQDMDHENMFWYRQDPGLGLRLIYFSYDVKMKEKGDIPEGYSVSREKKERFSLILESASTNQTSMYLCASSSQEGGRTDTQYFGPGTRLTVL.

This sequence joins TRBV11-3 and TRBJ2-4; 7 nucleotides agree with TRBD1. The ends lost 1 base at V and 7 bases at J; junction bases unmatched: 7. The CDR3 is made up of 15 amino acids. Germline CDR1 is SGHNT and CDR2 is YENEEA. CDR3 sequence reads: CASSLGGTAHNIQYF. DNA for the CDR3: TGTGCCAGCAGCTTAGGTGGGACAGCCCATAACATTCAGTACTTC.

The chain uses TRBV9 and TRBJ2-7, with D perhaps matching TRBD1 (5 bases). This CDR3 is built from 13 residues. CDR1 SGDLS and CDR2 YYNGEE come from the germline V gene. V was trimmed by 4 bases and J by 6 bases, leaving 14 bases between them. For the CDR3, the DNA is TGTGCCAGCAGCTCCCTAAGGGGATCCGAGCAGTACTTC. Amino acids: CASSSLRGSEQYF.

The CDR3 DNA reads as TGTGCCAGCAGCGTACTGGCGGGAGTTAAGGCCGGGGAGCTGTTTTTT. Protein: CASSVLAGVKAGELFF. The rearrangement joins TRBV7-3 to TRBJ2-2; 7 bases are a match to TRBD2. V lost 5 bases and J lost 6; bases outside the gene matches: 12. CDR3 length: 16 residues. The germline CDR1 and CDR2 sequences are SGHTA and FQGTGA.

The chain carries TRBV6-1 and TRBJ2-1; 10 bases agree with TRBD2. The CDR3 has 13 amino acids. The germline V gene has CDR1 MNHNS and CDR2 SASEGT. Germline trimming cut 6 bases from V and 7 bases from J; bases unmatched to any gene: 3. Here the CDR3 reads CASSLLAGNEQFF. The DNA of the CDR3 is TGTGCCAGCAGCTTACTAGCGGGGAATGAGCAGTTCTTC.

This clone has a single count. The V gene is TRBV4-1, the J gene TRBJ1-5; 8 bases agree with TRBD1. Germline V CDR1 and CDR2: MGHRA, YSYEKL. The CDR3 covers 15 residues. V was clipped by 4 bases and J by 4 bases; unmatched bases: 6. The CDR3 DNA is TGCGCCAGCAGCCTAAGGACAGGGACTAATCAGCCCCAGCATTTT. Residues: CASSLRTGTNQPQHF.

The rearrangement uses TRBV9 and TRBJ2-5; 9 nucleotides line up with TRBD2. J gave up 1 base and V 4 bases, and 2 bases lay outside the gene matches. The CDR3 spans 14 residues. The germline CDR1 and CDR2 sequences are SGDLS and YYNGEE. CDR3 sequence reads: CASSLSGSQETQYF. DNA of the CDR3: TGTGCCAGCAGCCTTAGCGGGAGCCAAGAGACCCAGTACTTC. Full variable domain (remainder filled in from reference TRBV9 and TRBJ2-5): DSGVTQTPKHLITATGQRVTLRCSPRSGDLSVYWYQQSLDQGLQFLIQYYNGEERAKGNILERFSAQQFPDLHSELNLSSLELGDSALYFCASSLSGSQETQYFGPGTRLLVL.

This clone came up once. The chain carries TRBV5-1 and TRBJ2-2, with 12 nucleotides matching TRBD2. The V gene end was trimmed by 4 bases and the J gene end by 3 bases; junction bases not matched to a gene: 4. The CDR3 has 16 amino acids. The germline V gene encodes CDR1 SGHRS and CDR2 YFSETQ. The CDR3 DNA is TGCGCCAGCAGCCTTGGACTAGCGGGGTACACCGGGGAGCTGTTTTTT. This encodes CASSLGLAGYTGELFF.

The chain is built from TRBV29-1 and TRBJ2-2, with D unclear. This CDR3 contains 15 residues. Between the trimmed V and J ends, which lost 5 bases and 1 base, there was a span of 14 bases. Germline V lookup: CDR1 SQVTM, CDR2 ANQGSEA. CDR3 coding DNA: TGCAGCGTTTTAAGCTGGGCAGGGAACACCGGGGAGCTGTTTTTT. Its protein is CSVLSWAGNTGELFF.

The chain links TRBV5-1 to TRBJ2-2; no definite D call. Per the germline V gene, CDR1 is SGHRS and CDR2 is YFSETQ. V was shortened by 0 bases and J by 0 bases, with 12 bases between the two germline ends. This CDR3 is built from 17 residues. CDR3: CASSLDIQTANTGELFF. CDR3 bases: TGCGCCAGCAGCTTGGACATCCAAACCGCGAACACCGGGGAGCTGTTTTTT.

The genes are TRBV5-1 and TRBJ1-3, with D perhaps TRBD1 (5 bases). The germline gives CDR1 SGHRS, CDR2 YFSETQ. CDR3 length: 18 residues. The V and J ends lost 3 bases and 1 base respectively, with 20 bases between them. Here the CDR3 reads CASSSRDSLVKSGNTIYF. The CDR3 nucleotides read TGCGCCAGCAGCTCGAGGGACTCCTTAGTTAAGTCTGGAAACACCATATATTTT.

The CDR3 sequence is CASSLSRQETQYF. The CDR3 DNA reads as TGTGCCAGCAGTTTATCCCGCCAAGAGACCCAGTACTTC. The chain carries TRBV27 and TRBJ2-5; D not resolved. CDR3 size: 13 residues. Germline lookup yields CDR1 MNHEY and CDR2 SMNVEV (reference sequence). Trimming left V 0 bases short and J 1 base short, with 3 bases between.

The CDR3 reads CATSFAGNSYEQYF. CDR3 nucleotide sequence: TGTGCCACCAGCTTTGCCGGGAACTCCTACGAGCAGTACTTC. This chain connects TRBV15 to TRBJ2-7; D is perhaps TRBD2 (5 bases). Trimming took 5 bases from V and 0 from J, leaving 11 bases between them. CDR3 size: 14 residues. Germline V lookup: CDR1 LNHNV, CDR2 YYDKDF (reference sequence).

This chain uses TRBV29-1 with TRBJ1-5; D call uncertain. The CDR3 is 12 residues long. Trimming removed 4 bases at V and 4 bases at J, with 8 bases between. CDR1 is SQVTM and CDR2 is ANQGSEA in the germline V gene. CDR3 protein: CSVGWGNQPQHF. The DNA of the CDR3 is TGCAGCGTTGGGTGGGGAAATCAGCCCCAGCATTTT.

CDR3 sequence: CASSRPDASTDTQYF. CDR3 DNA sequence: TGCGCCAGCAGCAGGCCGGACGCTAGCACAGATACGCAGTATTTT. V gene TRBV5-1 combines with J gene TRBJ2-3; D unclear. CDR3 length: 15 residues. Looked up from germline, CDR1 is SGHRS and CDR2 is YFSETQ. Trimming removed 4 bases from V and 0 bases from J, with 12 bases in between. Using reference TRBV5-1 and TRBJ2-3 for the parts outside the CDR3, the full variable domain is KAGVTQTPRYLIKTRGQQVTLSCSPISGHRSVSWYQQTPGQGLQFLFEYFSETQRNKGNFPGRFSGRQFSNSRSEMNVSTLELGDSALYLCASSRPDASTDTQYFGPGTRLTVL.

This clone appeared a single time. The V call is TRBV7-2, the J call TRBJ1-2, with D perhaps TRBD1 (5 bases). The CDR3 is 15 residues long. Germline assignment: CDR1 SGHTA and CDR2 FQGNSA. The V and J ends lost 1 base and 6 bases respectively, with 15 bases between them. The CDR3 loop is CASSLEARAGNGYTF. CDR3 DNA sequence: TGTGCCAGCAGCTTAGAGGCCAGGGCGGGGAATGGCTACACCTTC. Complete variable domain (other parts from reference TRBV7-2 and TRBJ1-2): GAGVSQSPSNKVTEKGKDVELRCDPISGHTALYWYRQSLGQGLEFLIYFQGNSAPDKSGLPSDRFSAERTGGSVSTLTIQRTQQEDSAVYLCASSLEARAGNGYTFGSGTRLTVV.

With respect to this clone: The junction differs from germline at one of its ends, possibly a read error. This chain joins TRBV7-9 and TRBJ2-1, with TRBD1 identical over 10 bases. The germline V gene encodes CDR1 SEHNR and CDR2 FQNEAQ (reference sequence). The CDR3 runs to 14 residues. This CDR3 is CVSGRQGATNEQFF. The DNA of the CDR3 is TGTGTCAGCGGGCGACAGGGGGCGACGAATGAGCAGTTCTTC. Full variable domain (rest looked up from reference TRBV7-9 and TRBJ2-1): DTGVSQNPRHKITKRGQNVTFRCDPISEHNRLYWYRQTLGQGPEFLTYFQNEAQLEKSRLLSDRFSAERPKGSFSTLEIQRTEQGDSAMYLCVSGRQGATNEQFFGPGTRLTVL.

The V and J genes are TRBV7-2 and TRBJ1-2; no clear D gene. V was trimmed by 5 bases and J by 4 bases, leaving 14 bases between them. Germline V gene lookup returns CDR1 SGHTA and CDR2 FQGNSA. This CDR3 is built from 14 residues. CDR3 sequence reads: CASSGLGRLYGYTF. The CDR3 DNA reads as TGTGCCAGCAGCGGTTTAGGACGGCTCTATGGCTACACCTTC.

This chain links TRBV7-9 with TRBJ2-2; weak D call: TRBD2 (5 bases). The germline V gene has CDR1 SEHNR and CDR2 FQNEAQ (reference sequence). The CDR3 contains 14 residues. Trimming cost V 2 bases and J 5 bases, with 9 bases left between them. DNA for the CDR3: TGTGCCAGCAGCTTACAGCCGGGGACCGGGGAGCTGTTTTTT. It encodes CASSLQPGTGELFF.